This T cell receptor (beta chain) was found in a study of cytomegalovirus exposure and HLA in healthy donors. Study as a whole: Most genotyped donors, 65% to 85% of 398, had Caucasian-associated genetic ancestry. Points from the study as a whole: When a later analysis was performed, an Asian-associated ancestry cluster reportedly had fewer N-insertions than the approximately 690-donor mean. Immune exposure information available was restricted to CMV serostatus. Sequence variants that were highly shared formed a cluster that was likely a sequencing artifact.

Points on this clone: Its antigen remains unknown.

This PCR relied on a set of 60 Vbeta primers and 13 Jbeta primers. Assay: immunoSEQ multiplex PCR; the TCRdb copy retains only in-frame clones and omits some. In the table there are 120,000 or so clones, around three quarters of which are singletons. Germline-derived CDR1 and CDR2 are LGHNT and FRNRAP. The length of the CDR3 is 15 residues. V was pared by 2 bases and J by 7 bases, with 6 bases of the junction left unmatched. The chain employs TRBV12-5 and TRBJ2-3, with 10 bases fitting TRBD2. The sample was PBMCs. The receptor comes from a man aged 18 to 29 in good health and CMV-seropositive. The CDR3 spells CASGLWASGGHTQYF. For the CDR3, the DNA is TGTGCTAGTGGTTTGTGGGCTAGCGGGGGACATACGCAGTATTTT.